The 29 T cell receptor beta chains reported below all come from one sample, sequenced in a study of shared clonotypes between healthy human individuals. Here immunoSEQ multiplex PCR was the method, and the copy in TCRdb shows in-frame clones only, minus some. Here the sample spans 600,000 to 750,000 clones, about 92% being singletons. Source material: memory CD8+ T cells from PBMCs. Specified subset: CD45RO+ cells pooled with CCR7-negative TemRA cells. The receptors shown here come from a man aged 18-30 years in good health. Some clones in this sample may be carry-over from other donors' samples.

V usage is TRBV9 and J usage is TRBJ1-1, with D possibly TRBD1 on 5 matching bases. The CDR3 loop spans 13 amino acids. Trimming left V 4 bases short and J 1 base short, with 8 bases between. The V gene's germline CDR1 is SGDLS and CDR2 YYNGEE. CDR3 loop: CASSPGPNTEAFF. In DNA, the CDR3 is TGTGCCAGCAGCCCGGGACCGAACACTGAAGCTTTCTTT.

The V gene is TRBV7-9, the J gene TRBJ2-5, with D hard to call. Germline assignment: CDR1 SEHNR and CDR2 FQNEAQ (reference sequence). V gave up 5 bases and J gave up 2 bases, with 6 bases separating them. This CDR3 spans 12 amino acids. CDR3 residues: CASSDLQETQYF. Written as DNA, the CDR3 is TGTGCCAGCAGCGACTTACAAGAGACCCAGTACTTC. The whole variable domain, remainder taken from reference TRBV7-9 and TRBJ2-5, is DTGVSQNPRHKITKRGQNVTFRCDPISEHNRLYWYRQTLGQGPEFLTYFQNEAQLEKSRLLSDRFSAERPKGSFSTLEIQRTEQGDSAMYLCASSDLQETQYFGPGTRLLVL.

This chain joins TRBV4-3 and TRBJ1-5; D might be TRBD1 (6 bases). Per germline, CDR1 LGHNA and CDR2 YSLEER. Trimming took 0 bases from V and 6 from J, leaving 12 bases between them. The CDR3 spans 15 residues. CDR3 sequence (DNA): TGCGCCAGCAGCCAAGATCGCAGGGGTAGTCAGCCCCAGCATTTT. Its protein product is CASSQDRRGSQPQHF.

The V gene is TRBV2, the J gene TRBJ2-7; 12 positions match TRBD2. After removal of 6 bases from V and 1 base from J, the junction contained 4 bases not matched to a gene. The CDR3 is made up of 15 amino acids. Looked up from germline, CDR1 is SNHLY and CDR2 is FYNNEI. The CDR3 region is CASSPTSGGSYEQYF. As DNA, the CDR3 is TGTGCCAGCAGCCCTACTAGCGGGGGGTCCTACGAGCAGTACTTC.

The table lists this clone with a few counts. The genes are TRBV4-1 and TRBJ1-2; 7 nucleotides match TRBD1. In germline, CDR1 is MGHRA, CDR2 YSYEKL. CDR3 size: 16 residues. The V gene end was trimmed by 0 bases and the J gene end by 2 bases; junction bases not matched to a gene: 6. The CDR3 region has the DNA TGCGCCAGCAGCCAAGACCGGGACAGACAAAACTATGGCTACACCTTC. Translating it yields CASSQDRDRQNYGYTF.

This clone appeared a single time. The CDR3 protein is CASSPRQGATYGYTF. For the CDR3, the DNA is TGTGCCAGCAGCCCACGTCAGGGGGCCACCTATGGCTACACCTTC. V is TRBV6-5 and J is TRBJ1-2; 8 positions match TRBD1. V was clipped by 6 bases and J by 4 bases; unmatched bases: 10. This CDR3 region has 15 residues. The germline CDR1 and CDR2 sequences are MNHEY and SVGAGI.

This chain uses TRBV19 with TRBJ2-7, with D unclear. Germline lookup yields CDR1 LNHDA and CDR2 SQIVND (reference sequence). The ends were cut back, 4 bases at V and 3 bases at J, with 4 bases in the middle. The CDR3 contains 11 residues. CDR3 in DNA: TGTGCCAGTAGTAGCCACTACGAGCAGTACTTC. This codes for CASSSHYEQYF.

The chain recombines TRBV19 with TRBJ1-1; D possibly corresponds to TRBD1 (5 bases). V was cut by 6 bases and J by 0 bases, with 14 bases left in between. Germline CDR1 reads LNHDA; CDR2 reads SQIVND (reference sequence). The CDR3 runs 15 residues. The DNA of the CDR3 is TGTGCCAGTAGATTCGGGGGACTACTGAACACTGAAGCTTTCTTT. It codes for CASRFGGLLNTEAFF.

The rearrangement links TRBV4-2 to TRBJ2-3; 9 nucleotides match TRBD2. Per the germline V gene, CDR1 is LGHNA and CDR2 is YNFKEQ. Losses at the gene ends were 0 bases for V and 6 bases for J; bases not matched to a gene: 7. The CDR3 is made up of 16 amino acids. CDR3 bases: TGTGCCAGCAGCCAAGATGGGCTAGCGGGACGGGATACGCAGTATTTT. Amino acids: CASSQDGLAGRDTQYF.

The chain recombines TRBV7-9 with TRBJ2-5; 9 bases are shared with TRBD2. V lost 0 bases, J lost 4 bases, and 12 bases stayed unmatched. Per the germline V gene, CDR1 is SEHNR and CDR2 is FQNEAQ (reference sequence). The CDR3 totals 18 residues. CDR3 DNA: TGTGCCAGCAGCTTAGCCGTAGCGGGAGCCGGCGGGGGAGAGACCCAGTACTTC. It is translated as CASSLAVAGAGGGETQYF.

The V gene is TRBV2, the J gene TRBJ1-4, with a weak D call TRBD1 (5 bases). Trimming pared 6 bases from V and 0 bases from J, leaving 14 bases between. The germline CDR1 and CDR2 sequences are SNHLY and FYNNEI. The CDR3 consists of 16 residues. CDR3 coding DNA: TGTGCCAGCAGACAGGCGATCCTCCCAACTAATGAAAAACTGTTTTTT. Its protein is CASRQAILPTNEKLFF.

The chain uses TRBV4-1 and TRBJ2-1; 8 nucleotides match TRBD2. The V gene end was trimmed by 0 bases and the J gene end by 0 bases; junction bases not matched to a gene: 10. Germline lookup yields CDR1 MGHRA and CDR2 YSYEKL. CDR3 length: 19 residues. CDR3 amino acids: CASSQDGRRLAGSYNEQFF. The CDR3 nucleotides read TGCGCCAGCAGCCAAGATGGGAGACGCCTAGCGGGCTCCTACAATGAGCAGTTCTTC.

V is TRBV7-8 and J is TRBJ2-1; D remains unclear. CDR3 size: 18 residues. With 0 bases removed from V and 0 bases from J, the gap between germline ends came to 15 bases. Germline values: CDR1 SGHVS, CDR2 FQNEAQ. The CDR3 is CASSLAPLQRFSYNEQFF. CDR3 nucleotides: TGTGCCAGCAGCTTAGCGCCGCTTCAGCGATTCTCCTACAATGAGCAGTTCTTC.

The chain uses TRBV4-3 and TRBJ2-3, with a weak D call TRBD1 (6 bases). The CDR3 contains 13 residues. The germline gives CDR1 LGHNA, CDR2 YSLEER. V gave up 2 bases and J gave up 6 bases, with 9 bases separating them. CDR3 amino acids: CASSQRTGDTQYF. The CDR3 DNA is TGCGCCAGCAGCCAACGTACAGGGGATACGCAGTATTTT.

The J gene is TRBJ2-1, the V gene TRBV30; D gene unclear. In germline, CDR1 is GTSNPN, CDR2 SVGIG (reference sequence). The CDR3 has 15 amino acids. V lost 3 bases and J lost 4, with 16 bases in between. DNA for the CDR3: TGTGCCTGGAGGTCTACAGTACTAAATTACAATGAGCAGTTCTTC. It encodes CAWRSTVLNYNEQFF.

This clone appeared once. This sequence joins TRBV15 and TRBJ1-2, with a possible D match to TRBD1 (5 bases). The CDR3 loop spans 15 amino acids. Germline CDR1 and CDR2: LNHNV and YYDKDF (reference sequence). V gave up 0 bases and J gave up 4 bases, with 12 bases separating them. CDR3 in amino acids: CATSRDLRTGYGYTF. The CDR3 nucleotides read TGTGCCACCAGCAGAGATCTAAGAACAGGCTATGGCTACACCTTC.

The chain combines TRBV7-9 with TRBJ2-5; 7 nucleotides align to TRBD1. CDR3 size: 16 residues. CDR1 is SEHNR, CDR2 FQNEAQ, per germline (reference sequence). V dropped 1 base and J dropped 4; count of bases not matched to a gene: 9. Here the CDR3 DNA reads TGTGCCAGCAGCTTAGTCCGGCAGGGGGAAGGAGAGACCCAGTACTTC. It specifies CASSLVRQGEGETQYF.

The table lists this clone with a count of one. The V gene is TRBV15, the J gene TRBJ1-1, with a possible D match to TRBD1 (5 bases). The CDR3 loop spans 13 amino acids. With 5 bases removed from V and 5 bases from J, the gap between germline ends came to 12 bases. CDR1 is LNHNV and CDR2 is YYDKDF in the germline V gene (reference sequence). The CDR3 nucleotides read TGTGCCACCAGCGGGCAGGGTGAGACTGAAGCTTTCTTT. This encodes CATSGQGETEAFF.

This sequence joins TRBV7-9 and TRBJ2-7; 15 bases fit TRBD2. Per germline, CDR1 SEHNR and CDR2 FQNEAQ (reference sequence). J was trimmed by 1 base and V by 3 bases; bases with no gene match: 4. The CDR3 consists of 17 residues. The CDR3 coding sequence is TGTGCCAGCAGCTTCACCGGGACTAGCGGGGGGTCCTACGAGCAGTACTTC. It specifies CASSFTGTSGGSYEQYF.

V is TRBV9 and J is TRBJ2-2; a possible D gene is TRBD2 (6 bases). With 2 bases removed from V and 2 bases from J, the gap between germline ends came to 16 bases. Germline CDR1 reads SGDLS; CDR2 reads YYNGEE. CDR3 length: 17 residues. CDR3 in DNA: TGTGCCAGCAGCGTTAGTCGGGCGGGAAAAAACACCGGGGAGCTGTTTTTT. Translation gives CASSVSRAGKNTGELFF. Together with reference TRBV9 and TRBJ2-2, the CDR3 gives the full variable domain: DSGVTQTPKHLITATGQRVTLRCSPRSGDLSVYWYQQSLDQGLQFLIQYYNGEERAKGNILERFSAQQFPDLHSELNLSSLELGDSALYFCASSVSRAGKNTGELFFGEGSRLTVL.

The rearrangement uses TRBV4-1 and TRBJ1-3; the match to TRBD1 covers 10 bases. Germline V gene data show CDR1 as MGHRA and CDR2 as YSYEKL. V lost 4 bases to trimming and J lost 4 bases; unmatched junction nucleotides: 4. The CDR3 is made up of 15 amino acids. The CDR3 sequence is CASSPGTGAGNTIYF. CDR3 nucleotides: TGCGCCAGCAGCCCCGGGACAGGGGCAGGAAACACCATATATTTT.

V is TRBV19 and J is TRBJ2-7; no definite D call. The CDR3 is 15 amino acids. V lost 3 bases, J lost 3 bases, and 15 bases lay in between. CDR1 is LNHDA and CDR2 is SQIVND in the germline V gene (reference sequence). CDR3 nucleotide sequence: TGTGCCAGTAGTATTGAATTAGCACCCAACTACGAGCAGTACTTC. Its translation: CASSIELAPNYEQYF.

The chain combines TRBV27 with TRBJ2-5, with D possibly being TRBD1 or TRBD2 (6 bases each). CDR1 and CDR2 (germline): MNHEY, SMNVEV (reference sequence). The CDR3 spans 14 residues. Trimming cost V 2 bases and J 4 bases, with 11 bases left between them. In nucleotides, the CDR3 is TGTGCCAGCAGTTTAAGGGGGACTCCAGAGACCCAGTACTTC. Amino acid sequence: CASSLRGTPETQYF.

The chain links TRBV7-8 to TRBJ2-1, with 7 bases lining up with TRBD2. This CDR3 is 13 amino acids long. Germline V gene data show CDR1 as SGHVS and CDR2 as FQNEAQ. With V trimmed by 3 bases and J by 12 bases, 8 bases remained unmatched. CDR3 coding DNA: TGTGCCAGCAGCTTTCCGCAGCGGGAAGGGCAGTTCTTC. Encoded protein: CASSFPQREGQFF.

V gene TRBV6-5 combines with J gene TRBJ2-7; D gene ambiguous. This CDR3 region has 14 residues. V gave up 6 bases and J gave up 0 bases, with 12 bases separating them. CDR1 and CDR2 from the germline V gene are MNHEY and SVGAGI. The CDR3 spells CASSLLESSYEQYF. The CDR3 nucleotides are TGTGCCAGCAGCCTTTTAGAGAGCTCCTACGAGCAGTACTTC.

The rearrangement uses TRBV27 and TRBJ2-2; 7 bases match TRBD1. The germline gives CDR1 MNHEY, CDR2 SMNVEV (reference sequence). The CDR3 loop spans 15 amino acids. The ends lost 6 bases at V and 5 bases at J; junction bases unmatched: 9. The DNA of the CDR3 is TGTGCCAGCAGCGAGAGGGGGCGAAGAACCGGGGAGCTGTTTTTT. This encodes CASSERGRRTGELFF.

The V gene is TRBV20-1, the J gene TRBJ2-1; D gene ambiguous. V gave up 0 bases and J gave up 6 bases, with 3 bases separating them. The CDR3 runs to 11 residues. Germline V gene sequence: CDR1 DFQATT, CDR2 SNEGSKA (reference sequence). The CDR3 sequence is CSARDFNEQFF. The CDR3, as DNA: TGCAGTGCTAGAGATTTCAATGAGCAGTTCTTC.

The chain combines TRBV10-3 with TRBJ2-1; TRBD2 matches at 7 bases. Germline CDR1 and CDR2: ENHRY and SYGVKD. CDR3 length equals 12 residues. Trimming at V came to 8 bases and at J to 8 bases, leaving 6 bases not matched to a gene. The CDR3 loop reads CAIAGLADEQFF. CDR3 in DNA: TGTGCCATCGCGGGGCTAGCGGATGAGCAGTTCTTC.

The CDR3 DNA reads TGTGCCAGCAGTGCCGATCAGCCCCAGCATTTT. The encoded protein is CASSADQPQHF. The chain recombines TRBV6-5 with TRBJ1-5; D remains ambiguous. The ends were cut back, 5 bases at V and 5 bases at J, with 4 bases in the middle. The CDR3 runs 11 residues. Germline V lookup: CDR1 MNHEY, CDR2 SVGAGI.